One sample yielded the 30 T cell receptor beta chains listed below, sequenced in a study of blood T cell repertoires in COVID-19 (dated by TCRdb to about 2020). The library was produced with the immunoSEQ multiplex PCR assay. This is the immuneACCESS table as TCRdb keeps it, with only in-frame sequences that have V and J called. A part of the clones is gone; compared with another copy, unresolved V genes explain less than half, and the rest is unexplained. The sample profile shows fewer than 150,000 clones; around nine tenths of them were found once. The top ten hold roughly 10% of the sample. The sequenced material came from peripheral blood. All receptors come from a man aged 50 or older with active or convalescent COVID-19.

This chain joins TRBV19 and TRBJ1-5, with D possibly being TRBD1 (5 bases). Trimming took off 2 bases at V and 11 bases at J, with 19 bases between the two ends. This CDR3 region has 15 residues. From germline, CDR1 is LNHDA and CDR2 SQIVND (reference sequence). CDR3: CASSIMQGERRAQHF. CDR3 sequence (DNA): TGTGCCAGTAGTATAATGCAAGGGGAGAGGAGGGCCCAGCATTTT.

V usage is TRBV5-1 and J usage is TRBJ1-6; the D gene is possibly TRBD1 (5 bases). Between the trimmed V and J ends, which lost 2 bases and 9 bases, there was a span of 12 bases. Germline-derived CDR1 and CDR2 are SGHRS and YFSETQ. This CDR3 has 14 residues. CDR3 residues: CASSFRAEGSPLHF. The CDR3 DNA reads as TGCGCCAGCAGCTTCAGGGCGGAGGGTTCACCCCTCCACTTT.

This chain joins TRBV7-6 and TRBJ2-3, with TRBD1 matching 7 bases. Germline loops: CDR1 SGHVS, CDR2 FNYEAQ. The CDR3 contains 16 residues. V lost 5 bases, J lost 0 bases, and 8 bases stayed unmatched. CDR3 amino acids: CASSLVRTGSTDTQYF. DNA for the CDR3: TGTGCCAGCAGCCTAGTGCGGACAGGTAGCACAGATACGCAGTATTTT. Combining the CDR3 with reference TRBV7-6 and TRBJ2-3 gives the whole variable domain GAGVSQSPRYKVTKRGQDVALRCDPISGHVSLYWYRQALGQGPEFLTYFNYEAQQDKSGLPNDRFSAERPEGSISTLTIQRTEQRDSAMYRCASSLVRTGSTDTQYFGPGTRLTVL.

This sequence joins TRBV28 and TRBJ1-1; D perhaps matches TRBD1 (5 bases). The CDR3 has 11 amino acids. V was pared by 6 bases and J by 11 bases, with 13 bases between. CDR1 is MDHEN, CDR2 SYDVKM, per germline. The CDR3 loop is CASRGGAWAFF. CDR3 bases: TGTGCCAGCAGAGGTGGGGCGTGGGCTTTCTTT.

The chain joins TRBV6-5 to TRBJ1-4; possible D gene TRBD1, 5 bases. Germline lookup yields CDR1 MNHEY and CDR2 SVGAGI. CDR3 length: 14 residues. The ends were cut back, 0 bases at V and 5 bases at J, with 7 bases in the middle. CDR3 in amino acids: CASSYSYRNEKLFF. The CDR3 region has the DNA TGTGCCAGCAGTTACTCCTACAGGAATGAAAAACTGTTTTTT.

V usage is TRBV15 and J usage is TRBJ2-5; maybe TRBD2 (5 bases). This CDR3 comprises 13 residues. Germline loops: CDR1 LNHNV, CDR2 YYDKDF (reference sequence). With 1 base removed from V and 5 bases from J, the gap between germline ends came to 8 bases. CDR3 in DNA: TGTGCCACCAGCAGAGTTAGAGGGGAGACCCAGTACTTC. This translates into CATSRVRGETQYF. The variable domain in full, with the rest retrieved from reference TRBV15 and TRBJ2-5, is DAMVIQNPRYQVTQFGKPVTLSCSQTLNHNVMYWYQQKSSQAPKLLFHYYDKDFNNEADTPDNFQSRRPNTSFCFLDIRSPGLGDTAMYLCATSRVRGETQYFGPGTRLLVL.

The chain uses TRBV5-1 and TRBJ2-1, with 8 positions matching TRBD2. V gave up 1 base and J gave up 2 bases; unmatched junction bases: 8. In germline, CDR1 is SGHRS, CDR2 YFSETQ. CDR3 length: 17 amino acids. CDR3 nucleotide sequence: TGCGCCAGCAGCTTGCAGCCTAGCGGGTTCGCCTACAATGAGCAGTTCTTC. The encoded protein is CASSLQPSGFAYNEQFF.

The CDR3 bases are TGTGCCAGCAGACTGGGGAGGGAGCAGTACTTC. It translates to CASRLGREQYF. The chain uses TRBV27 and TRBJ2-7; tentative D call: TRBD2 (6 bases). Germline CDR1 MNHEY, CDR2 SMNVEV (reference sequence). V lost 6 bases and J 7 bases, leaving 10 bases between the germline ends. The CDR3 runs to 11 residues.

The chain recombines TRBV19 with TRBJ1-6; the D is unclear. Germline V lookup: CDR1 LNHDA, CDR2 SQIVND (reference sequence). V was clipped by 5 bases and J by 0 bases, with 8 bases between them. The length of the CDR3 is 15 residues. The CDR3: CASSGGISYNSPLHF. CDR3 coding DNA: TGTGCCAGTAGTGGCGGCATCTCCTATAATTCACCCCTCCACTTT.

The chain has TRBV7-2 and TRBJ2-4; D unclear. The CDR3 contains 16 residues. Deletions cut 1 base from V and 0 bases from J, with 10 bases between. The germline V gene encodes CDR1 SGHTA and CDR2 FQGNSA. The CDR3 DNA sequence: TGTGCCAGCAGCTTAGTGGTGTCGCGAGCCAAAAACATTCAGTACTTC. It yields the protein CASSLVVSRAKNIQYF.

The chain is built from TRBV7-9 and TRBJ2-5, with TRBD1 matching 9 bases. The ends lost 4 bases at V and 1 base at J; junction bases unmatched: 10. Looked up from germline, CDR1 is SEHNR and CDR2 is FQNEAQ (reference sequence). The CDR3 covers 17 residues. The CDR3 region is CASSWGAGTGPQETQYF. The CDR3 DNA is TGTGCCAGCAGCTGGGGGGCCGGGACAGGGCCCCAAGAGACCCAGTACTTC. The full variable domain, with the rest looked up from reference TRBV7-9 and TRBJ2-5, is DTGVSQNPRHKITKRGQNVTFRCDPISEHNRLYWYRQTLGQGPEFLTYFQNEAQLEKSRLLSDRFSAERPKGSFSTLEIQRTEQGDSAMYLCASSWGAGTGPQETQYFGPGTRLLVL.

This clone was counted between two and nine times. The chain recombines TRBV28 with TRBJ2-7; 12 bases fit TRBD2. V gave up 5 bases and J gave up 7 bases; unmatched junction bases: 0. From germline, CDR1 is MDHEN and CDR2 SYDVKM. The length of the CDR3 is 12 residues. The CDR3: CASSGLAGEQYF. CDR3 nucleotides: TGTGCCAGCAGTGGACTAGCGGGAGAGCAGTACTTC. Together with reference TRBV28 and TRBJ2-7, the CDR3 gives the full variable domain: DVKVTQSSRYLVKRTGEKVFLECVQDMDHENMFWYRQDPGLGLRLIYFSYDVKMKEKGDIPEGYSVSREKKERFSLILESASTNQTSMYLCASSGLAGEQYFGPGTRLTVT.

DNA for the CDR3: TGTGCCAGCAACCATGGCCCCTTCCGACAGGGGAGAAGAAATTCACCCCTCCACTTT. Residues: CASNHGPFRQGRRNSPLHF. This chain links TRBV28 with TRBJ1-6; 8 bases are a match to TRBD1. V lost 7 bases, J lost 7 bases, and 21 bases stayed unmatched. This CDR3 is 19 amino acids long. Germline V gene sequence: CDR1 MDHEN, CDR2 SYDVKM.

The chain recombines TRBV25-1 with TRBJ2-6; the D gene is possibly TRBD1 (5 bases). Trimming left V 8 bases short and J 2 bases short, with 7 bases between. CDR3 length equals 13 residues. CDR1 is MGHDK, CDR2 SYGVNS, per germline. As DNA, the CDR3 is TGTGCCAGCCAGGGTGCTGGGGCCAACGTCCTGACTTTC. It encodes CASQGAGANVLTF.

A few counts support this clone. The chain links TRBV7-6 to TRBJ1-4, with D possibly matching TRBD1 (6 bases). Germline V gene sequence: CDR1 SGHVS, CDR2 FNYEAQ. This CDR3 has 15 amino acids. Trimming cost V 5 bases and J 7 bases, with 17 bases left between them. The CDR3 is CASSPNRAEGEKLFF. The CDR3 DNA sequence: TGTGCCAGCAGCCCCAACAGGGCCGAGGGTGAAAAACTGTTTTTT. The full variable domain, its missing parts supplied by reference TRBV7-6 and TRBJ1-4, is GAGVSQSPRYKVTKRGQDVALRCDPISGHVSLYWYRQALGQGPEFLTYFNYEAQQDKSGLPNDRFSAERPEGSISTLTIQRTEQRDSAMYRCASSPNRAEGEKLFFGSGTQLSVL.

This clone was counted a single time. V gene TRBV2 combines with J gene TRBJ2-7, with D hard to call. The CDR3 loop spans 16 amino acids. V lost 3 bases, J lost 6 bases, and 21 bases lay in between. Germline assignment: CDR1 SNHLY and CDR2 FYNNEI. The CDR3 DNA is TGTGCCAGCAGTGAGCGAGGAGACCCTTCCCAATCCGAGCAGTACTTC. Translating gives CASSERGDPSQSEQYF.

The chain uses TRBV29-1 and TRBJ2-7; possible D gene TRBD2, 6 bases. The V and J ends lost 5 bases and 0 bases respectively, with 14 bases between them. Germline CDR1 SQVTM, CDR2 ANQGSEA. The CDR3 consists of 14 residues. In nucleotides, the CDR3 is TGCAGCGTTCGTCGTCGGGGGAACTCCTACGAGCAGTACTTC. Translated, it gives CSVRRRGNSYEQYF.

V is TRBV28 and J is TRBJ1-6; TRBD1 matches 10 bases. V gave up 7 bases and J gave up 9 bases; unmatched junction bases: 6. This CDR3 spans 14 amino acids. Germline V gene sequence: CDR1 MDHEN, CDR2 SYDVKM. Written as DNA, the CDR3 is TGTGCCAGCACTCGGGACAGGGGTGTTTCACCCCTCCACTTT. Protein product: CASTRDRGVSPLHF.

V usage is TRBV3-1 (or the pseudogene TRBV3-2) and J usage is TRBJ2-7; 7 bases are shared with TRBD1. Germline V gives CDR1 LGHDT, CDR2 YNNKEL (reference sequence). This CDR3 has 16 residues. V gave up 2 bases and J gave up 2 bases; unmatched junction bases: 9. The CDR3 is CASSQLSGGRTYEQYF. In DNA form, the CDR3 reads TGTGCCAGCAGCCAACTTTCAGGGGGTAGGACCTACGAGCAGTACTTC.

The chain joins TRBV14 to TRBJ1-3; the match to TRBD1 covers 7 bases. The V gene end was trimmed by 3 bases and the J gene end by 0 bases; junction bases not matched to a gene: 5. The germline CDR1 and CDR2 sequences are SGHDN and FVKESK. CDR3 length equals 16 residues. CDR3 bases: TGTGCCAGCAGCCAGGGGGGACAGTACTCTGGAAACACCATATATTTT. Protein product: CASSQGGQYSGNTIYF.

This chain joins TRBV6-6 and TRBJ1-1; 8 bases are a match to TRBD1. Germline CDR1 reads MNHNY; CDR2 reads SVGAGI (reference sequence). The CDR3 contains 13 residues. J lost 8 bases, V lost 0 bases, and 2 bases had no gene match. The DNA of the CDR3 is TGTGCCAGCAGTTACTCTCCAGGGGGCGAAGCTTTCTTT. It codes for CASSYSPGGEAFF.

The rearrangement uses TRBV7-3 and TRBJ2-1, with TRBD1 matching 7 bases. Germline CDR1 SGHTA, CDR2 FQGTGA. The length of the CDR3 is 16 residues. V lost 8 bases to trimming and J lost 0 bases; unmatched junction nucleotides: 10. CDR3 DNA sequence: TGTGCCAGCTCAGGGGGTTGGGGGAGCTCCTACAATGAGCAGTTCTTC. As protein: CASSGGWGSSYNEQFF.

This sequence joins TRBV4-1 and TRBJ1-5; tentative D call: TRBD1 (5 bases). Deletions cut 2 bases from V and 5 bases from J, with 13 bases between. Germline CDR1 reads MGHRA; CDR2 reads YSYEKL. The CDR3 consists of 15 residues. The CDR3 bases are TGCGCCAGCAGCCAAAGGGAGGGGAGGGATCAGCCCCAGCATTTT. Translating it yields CASSQREGRDQPQHF.

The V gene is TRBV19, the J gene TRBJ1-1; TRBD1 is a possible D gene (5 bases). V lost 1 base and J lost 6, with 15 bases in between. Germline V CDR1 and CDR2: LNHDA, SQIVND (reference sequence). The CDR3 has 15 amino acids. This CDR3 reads CASSIGLGDRAEAFF. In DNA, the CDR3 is TGTGCCAGTAGTATAGGGTTAGGGGATAGGGCTGAAGCTTTCTTT. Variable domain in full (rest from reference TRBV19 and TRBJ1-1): DGGITQSPKYLFRKEGQNVTLSCEQNLNHDAMYWYRQDPGQGLRLIYYSQIVNDFQKGDIAEGYSVSREKKESFPLTVTSAQKNPTAFYLCASSIGLGDRAEAFFGQGTRLTVV.

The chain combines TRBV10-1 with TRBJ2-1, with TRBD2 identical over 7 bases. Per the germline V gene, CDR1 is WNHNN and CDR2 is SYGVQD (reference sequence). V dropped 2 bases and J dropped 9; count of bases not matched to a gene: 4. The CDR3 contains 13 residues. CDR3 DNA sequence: TGCGCCAGCAGTGAGGGACTAGTCGGTGAGCAGTTCTTC. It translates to CASSEGLVGEQFF.

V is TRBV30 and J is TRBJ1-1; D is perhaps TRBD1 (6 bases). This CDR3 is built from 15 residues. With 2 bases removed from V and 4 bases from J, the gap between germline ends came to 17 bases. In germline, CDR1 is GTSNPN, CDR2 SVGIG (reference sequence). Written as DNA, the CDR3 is TGTGCCTGGAGTCCTCTACAGGGTTTGATCACTGAAGCTTTCTTT. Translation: CAWSPLQGLITEAFF.

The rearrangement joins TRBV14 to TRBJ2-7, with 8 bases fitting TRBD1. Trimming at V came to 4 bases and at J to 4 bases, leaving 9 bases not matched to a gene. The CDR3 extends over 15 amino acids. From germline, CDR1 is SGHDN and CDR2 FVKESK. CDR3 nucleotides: TGTGCCAGCAGCCGACGACAGGGGCTGGGTTACGAGCAGTACTTC. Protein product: CASSRRQGLGYEQYF.

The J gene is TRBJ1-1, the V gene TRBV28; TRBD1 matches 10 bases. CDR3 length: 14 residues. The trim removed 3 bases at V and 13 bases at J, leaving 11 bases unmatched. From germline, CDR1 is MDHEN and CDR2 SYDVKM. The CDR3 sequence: CASSLGTGAPIIFF. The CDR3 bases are TGTGCCAGCAGTTTGGGGACAGGGGCCCCCATTATTTTCTTT. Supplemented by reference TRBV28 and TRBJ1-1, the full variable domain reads DVKVTQSSRYLVKRTGEKVFLECVQDMDHENMFWYRQDPGLGLRLIYFSYDVKMKEKGDIPEGYSVSREKKERFSLILESASTNQTSMYLCASSLGTGAPIIFFGQGTRLTVV.

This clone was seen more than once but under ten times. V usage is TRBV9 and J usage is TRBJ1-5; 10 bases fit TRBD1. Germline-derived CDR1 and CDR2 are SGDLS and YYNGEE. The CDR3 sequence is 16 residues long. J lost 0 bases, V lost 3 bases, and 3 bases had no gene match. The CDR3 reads CASSAGTGDSNQPQHF. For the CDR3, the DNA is TGTGCCAGCAGCGCCGGGACAGGGGATAGCAATCAGCCCCAGCATTTT.

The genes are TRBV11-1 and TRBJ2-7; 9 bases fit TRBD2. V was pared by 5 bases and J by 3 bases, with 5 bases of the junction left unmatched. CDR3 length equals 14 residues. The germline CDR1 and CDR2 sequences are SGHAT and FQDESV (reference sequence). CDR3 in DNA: TGTGCCAGCAGCCTTAGCGGGAGCCTCTACGAGCAGTACTTC. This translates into CASSLSGSLYEQYF.